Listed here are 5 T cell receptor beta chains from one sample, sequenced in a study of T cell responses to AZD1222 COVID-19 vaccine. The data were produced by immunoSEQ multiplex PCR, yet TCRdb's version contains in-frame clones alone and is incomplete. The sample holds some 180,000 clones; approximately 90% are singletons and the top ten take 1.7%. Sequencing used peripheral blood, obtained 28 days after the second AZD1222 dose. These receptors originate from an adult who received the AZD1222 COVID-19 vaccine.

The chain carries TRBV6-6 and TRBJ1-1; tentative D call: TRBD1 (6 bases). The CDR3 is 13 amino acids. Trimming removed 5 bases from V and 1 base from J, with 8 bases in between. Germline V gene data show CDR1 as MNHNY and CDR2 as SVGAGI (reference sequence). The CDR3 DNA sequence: TGTGCCAGCAGTATGACAGGGAACACTGAAGCTTTCTTT. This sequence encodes CASSMTGNTEAFF.

The CDR3 DNA follows: TGTGCCAGCAGCCCCGGTCGGGGAAACACCATATATTTT. Translated: CASSPGRGNTIYF. The J gene is TRBJ1-3, the V gene TRBV7-2; the D is unclear. V lost 5 bases and J 4 bases, leaving 9 bases between the germline ends. The germline gives CDR1 SGHTA, CDR2 FQGNSA. The CDR3 runs 13 residues.

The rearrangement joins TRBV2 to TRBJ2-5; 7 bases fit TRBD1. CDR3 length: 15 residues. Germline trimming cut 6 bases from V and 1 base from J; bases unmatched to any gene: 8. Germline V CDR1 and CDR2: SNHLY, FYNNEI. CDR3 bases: TGTGCCAGCAGGGTCTCCGGGACAGCCCAAGAGACCCAGTACTTC. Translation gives CASRVSGTAQETQYF.

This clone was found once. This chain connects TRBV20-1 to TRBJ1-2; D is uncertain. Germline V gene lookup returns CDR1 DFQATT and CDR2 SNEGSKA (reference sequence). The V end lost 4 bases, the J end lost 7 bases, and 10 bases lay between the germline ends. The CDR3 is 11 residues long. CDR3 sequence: CSAIRPTGYTF. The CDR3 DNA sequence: TGCAGTGCTATTCGACCCACTGGCTACACCTTC.

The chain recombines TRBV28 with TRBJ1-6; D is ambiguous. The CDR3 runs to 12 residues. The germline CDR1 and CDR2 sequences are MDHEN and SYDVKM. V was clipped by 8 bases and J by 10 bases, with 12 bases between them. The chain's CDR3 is CASHGGPSPLHF. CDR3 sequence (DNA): TGTGCCAGCCATGGCGGCCCATCACCCCTCCACTTT.